These 3 T cell receptor beta chains came from one sample sequenced in a study of T cells in Graves' hyperthyroidism and ophthalmopathy. Amplified regions were TCR beta CDR3 sequences from RNA transcripts. The HTBI primer set served for first-round RT-PCR of the TCR CDR3. TCRdb called the multiplex PCR reads again in MiXCR, with one record for every CDR3 protein. The repertoire consists of 650,000 to 750,000 distinct CDR3 sequences, with 13% to 15% occurring once and the leading ten covering more than 8.5%. Sequenced material: blood. These receptors all stem from a woman between 18 and 29 years old with Graves' hyperthyroidism.

This clonotype was seen only a few times. CDR3 sequence: CASSYSTYTEAFF. The DNA of the CDR3 is TGTGCCAGCAGTTACTCAACGTACACTGAAGCTTTCTTT. The V call is TRBV6-5, the J call TRBJ1-1; D not certain. Germline lookup yields CDR1 MNHEY and CDR2 SVGAGI. V was clipped by 0 bases and J by 3 bases, with 5 bases between them. The CDR3 consists of 13 residues.

This clonotype has ten or more counts. DNA of the CDR3: TGTGCCAGCAGCTCCCAAGGAGGCACTGAAGCTTTCTTT. Protein product: CASSSQGGTEAFF. The chain is built from TRBV6-2 or TRBV6-3 and TRBJ1-1; D is unclear. Trimming stripped 6 bases from V and 4 bases from J, with 12 bases between. CDR1 is MNHEY and CDR2 is SVGEGT in the germline V gene. The CDR3 sequence is 13 residues long.

The chain has TRBV30 and TRBJ2-6; possibly TRBD1 or TRBD2 for D (5 bases each). CDR3 length: 13 amino acids. From germline, CDR1 is GTSNPN and CDR2 SVGIG (reference sequence). Trimming took off 8 bases at V and 0 bases at J, with 8 bases between the two ends. CDR3 sequence (DNA): TGTGCCGGGGGTTACTCTGGGGCCAACGTCCTGACTTTC. Its protein is CAGGYSGANVLTF.